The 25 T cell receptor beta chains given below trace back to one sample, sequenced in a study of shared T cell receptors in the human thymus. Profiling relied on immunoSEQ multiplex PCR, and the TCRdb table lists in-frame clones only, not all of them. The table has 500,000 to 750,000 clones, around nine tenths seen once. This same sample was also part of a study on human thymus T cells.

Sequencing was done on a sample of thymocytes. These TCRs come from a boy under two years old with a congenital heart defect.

The CDR3 region has the DNA TGTGCCATCCCCAAGGGGCATAAGCCTACCCCGGGTACGCAGTATTTT. Protein: CAIPKGHKPTPGTQYF. This chain joins TRBV2 and TRBJ2-3, with D perhaps TRBD1 (5 bases). V lost 10 bases, J lost 8 bases, and 28 bases lay in between. CDR3 length: 16 amino acids. Germline-derived CDR1 and CDR2 are SNHLY and FYNNEI.

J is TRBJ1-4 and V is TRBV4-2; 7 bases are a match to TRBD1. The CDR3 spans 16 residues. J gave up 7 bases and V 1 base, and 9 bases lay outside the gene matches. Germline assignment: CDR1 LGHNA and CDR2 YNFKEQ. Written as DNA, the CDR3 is TGTGCCAGCAGCCAAGCGTATCGGGACAGCAGTGAAAAACTGTTTTTT. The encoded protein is CASSQAYRDSSEKLFF.

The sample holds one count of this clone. The CDR3 DNA sequence: TGTGCCAGCAACAAATCAGGGGGCCCCGAAGCTTTCTTT. Translating it yields CASNKSGGPEAFF. The rearrangement uses TRBV27 and TRBJ1-1; 8 bases fit TRBD1. The CDR3 is made up of 13 amino acids. The J segment lost 8 bases and the V segment lost 7 bases, leaving 9 bases of the junction unmatched. Germline V gene sequence: CDR1 MNHEY, CDR2 SMNVEV (reference sequence).

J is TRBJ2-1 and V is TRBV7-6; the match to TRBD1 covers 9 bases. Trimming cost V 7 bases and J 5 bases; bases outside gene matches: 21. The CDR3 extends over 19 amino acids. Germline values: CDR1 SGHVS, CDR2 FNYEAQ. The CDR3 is CASKRTGGVPPKTDNEQFF. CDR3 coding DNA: TGTGCCAGCAAGCGTACAGGGGGCGTCCCTCCCAAAACCGACAATGAGCAGTTCTTC.

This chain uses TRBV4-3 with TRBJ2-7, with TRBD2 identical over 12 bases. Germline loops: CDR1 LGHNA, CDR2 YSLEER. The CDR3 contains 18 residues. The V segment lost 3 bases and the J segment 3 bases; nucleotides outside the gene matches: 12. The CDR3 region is CASSHYPARLAGDYEQYF. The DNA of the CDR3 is TGCGCCAGCAGCCACTATCCCGCACGACTAGCGGGAGACTACGAGCAGTACTTC.

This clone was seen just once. The CDR3 loop reads CASSSRDRAYEQYF. The CDR3 DNA reads TGTGCCAGCAGTTCCCGGGACAGGGCCTACGAGCAGTACTTC. The chain recombines TRBV27 with TRBJ2-7; 9 positions agree with TRBD1. The CDR3 spans 14 residues. The germline V gene encodes CDR1 MNHEY and CDR2 SMNVEV (reference sequence). After removal of 4 bases from V and 2 bases from J, the junction contained 3 bases not matched to a gene.

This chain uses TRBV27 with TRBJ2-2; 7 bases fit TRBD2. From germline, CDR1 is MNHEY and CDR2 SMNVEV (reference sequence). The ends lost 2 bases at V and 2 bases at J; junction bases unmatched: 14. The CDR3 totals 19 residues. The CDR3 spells CASSLRKYWLAENTGELFF. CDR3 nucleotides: TGTGCCAGCAGTTTAAGGAAATATTGGCTAGCGGAAAACACCGGGGAGCTGTTTTTT.

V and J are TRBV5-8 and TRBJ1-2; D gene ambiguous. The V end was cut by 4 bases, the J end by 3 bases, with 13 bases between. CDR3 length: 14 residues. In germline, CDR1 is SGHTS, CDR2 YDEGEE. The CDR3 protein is CASSGPIGHYGYTF. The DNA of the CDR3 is TGTGCCAGCAGCGGGCCGATTGGGCACTATGGCTACACCTTC.

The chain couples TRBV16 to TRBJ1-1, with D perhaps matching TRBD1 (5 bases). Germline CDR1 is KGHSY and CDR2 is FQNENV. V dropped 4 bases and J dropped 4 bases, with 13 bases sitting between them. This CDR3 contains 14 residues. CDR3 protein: CASSPQGLATEAFF. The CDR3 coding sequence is TGTGCCAGCAGCCCCCAGGGTCTGGCCACTGAAGCTTTCTTT.

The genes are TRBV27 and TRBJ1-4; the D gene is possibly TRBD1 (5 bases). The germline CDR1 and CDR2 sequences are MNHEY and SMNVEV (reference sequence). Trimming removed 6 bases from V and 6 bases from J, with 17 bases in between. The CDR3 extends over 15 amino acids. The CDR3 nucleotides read TGTGCCAGCAGACCGCGGGACTTACCCTATGAAAAACTGTTTTTT. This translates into CASRPRDLPYEKLFF. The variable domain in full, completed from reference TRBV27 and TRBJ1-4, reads EAQVTQNPRYLITVTGKKLTVTCSQNMNHEYMSWYRQDPGLGLRQIYYSMNVEVTDKGDVPEGYKVSRKEKRNFPLILESPSPNQTSLYFCASRPRDLPYEKLFFGSGTQLSVL.

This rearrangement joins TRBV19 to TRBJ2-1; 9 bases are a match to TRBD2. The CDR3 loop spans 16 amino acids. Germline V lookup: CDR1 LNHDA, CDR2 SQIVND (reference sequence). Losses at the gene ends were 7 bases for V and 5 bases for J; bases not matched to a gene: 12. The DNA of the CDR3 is TGTGCCAGTACCCCGACTAGCGGACGGTGGAACAATGAGCAGTTCTTC. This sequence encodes CASTPTSGRWNNEQFF.

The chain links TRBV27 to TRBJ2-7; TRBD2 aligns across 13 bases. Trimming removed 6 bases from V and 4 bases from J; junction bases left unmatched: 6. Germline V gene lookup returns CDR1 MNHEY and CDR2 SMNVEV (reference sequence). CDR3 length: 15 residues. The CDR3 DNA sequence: TGTGCCAGCAGGTCCGGGACTAGCGGGAAATACGAGCAGTACTTC. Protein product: CASRSGTSGKYEQYF.

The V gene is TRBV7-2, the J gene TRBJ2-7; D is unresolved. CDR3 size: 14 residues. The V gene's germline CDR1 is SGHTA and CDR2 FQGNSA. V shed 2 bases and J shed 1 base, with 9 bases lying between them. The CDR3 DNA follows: TGTGCCAGCAGCTTACCTTCCCCTTCCTACGAGCAGTACTTC. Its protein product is CASSLPSPSYEQYF.

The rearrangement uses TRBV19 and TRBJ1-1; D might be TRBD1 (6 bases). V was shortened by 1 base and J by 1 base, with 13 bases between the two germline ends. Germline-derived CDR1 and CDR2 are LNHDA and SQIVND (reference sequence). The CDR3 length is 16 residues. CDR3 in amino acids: CASSIGPGQRNTEAFF. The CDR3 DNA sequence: TGTGCCAGTAGTATAGGCCCAGGACAGAGGAACACTGAAGCTTTCTTT.

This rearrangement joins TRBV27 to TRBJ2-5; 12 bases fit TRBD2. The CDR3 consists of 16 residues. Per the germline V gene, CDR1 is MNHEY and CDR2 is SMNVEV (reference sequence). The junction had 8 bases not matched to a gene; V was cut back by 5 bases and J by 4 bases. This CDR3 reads CASSIRLAGAPETQYF. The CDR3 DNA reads TGTGCCAGCAGTATTCGACTAGCGGGAGCCCCAGAGACCCAGTACTTC.

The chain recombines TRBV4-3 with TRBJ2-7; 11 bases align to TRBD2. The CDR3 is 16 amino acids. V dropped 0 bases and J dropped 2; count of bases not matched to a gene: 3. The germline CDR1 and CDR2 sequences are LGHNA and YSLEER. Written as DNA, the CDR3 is TGCGCCAGCAGCCAAGACATAGCGGGAGGGACCTACGAGCAGTACTTC. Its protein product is CASSQDIAGGTYEQYF.

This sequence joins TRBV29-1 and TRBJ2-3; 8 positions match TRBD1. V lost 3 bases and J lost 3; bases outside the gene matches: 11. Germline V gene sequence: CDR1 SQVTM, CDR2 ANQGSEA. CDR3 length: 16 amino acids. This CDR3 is CSVDGRRTGRTDTQYF. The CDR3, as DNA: TGCAGCGTTGATGGAAGGCGGACAGGGCGAACAGATACGCAGTATTTT.

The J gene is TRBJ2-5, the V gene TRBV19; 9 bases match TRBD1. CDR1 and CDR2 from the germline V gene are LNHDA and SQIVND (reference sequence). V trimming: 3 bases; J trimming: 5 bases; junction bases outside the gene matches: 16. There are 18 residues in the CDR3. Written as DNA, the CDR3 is TGTGCCAGTAGTATGTTGGACAGGGGAGAGGCTGCCACTGAGACCCAGTACTTC. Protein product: CASSMLDRGEAATETQYF.

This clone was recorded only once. CDR3 sequence (DNA): TGTGCCAGCCACTATTATCAAAGACTAGCGGGGCCCCACAATGAGCAGTTCTTC. Protein: CASHYYQRLAGPHNEQFF. The chain couples TRBV7-9 to TRBJ2-1; 11 nucleotides match TRBD2. This CDR3 is 18 amino acids long. Germline CDR1 and CDR2: SEHNR and FQNEAQ (reference sequence). Trimming cost V 8 bases and J 5 bases; bases outside gene matches: 17.

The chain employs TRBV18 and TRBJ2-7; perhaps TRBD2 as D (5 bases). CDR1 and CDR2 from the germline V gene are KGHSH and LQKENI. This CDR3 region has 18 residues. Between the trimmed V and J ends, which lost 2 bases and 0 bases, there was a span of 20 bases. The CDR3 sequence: CASSPVSVRAYSSYEQYF. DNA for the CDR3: TGTGCCAGCTCACCAGTATCGGTGCGGGCGTACTCCTCCTACGAGCAGTACTTC.

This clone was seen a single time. The CDR3 DNA sequence: TGTGCCAGCAGCCGAGGCAGTAGACTAGCGCTGACCTACGAGCAGTACTTC. As protein: CASSRGSRLALTYEQYF. The chain employs TRBV5-6 and TRBJ2-7, with 8 nucleotides matching TRBD2. The CDR3 consists of 17 residues. CDR1 and CDR2 (germline): SGHDT, YYEEEE. The V and J ends lost 4 bases and 2 bases, in that order; junction bases with no gene match: 14.

In DNA form, the CDR3 reads TGCGCCAGCAGCCAAGAGCCCCCAGGGGAGCGGGAGGGCCGTCATGAGCAGTTCTTC. Protein: CASSQEPPGEREGRHEQFF. V gene TRBV4-1 combines with J gene TRBJ2-1, with 10 nucleotides matching TRBD2. This CDR3 spans 19 amino acids. The V segment lost 0 bases and the J segment 8 bases; nucleotides outside the gene matches: 16. Germline V lookup: CDR1 MGHRA, CDR2 YSYEKL.

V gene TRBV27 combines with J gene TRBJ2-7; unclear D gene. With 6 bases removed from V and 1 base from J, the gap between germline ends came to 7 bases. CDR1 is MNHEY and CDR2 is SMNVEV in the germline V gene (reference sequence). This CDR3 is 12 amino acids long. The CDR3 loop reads CASSAESYEQYF. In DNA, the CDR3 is TGTGCCAGCAGCGCGGAGTCCTACGAGCAGTACTTC.

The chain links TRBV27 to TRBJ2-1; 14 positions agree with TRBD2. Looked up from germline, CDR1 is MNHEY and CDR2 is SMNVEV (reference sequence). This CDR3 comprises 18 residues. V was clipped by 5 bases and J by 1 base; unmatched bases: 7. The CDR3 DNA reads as TGTGCCAGCAGTCCACGGACTAGCGGGAGGTGGTCCTACAATGAGCAGTTCTTC. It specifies CASSPRTSGRWSYNEQFF.

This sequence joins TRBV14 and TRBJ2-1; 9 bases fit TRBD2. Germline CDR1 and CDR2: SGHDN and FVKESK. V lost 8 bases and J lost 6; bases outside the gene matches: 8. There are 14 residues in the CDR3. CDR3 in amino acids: CASRPSGNFNEQFF. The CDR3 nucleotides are TGTGCCAGCCGCCCTAGCGGGAATTTCAATGAGCAGTTCTTC.